One and the same sample provided the 14 T cell receptor beta chains below, sequenced in a study of post-analysis software for immune sequencing data. Unique molecular identifiers were built into the TCR beta cDNA libraries. TCRdb re-analysed the PCR reads in MiXCR, keeping a single row per CDR3 protein. The sample holds about half a million distinct CDR3 sequences, roughly 45% seen once. The study, taken as a whole, reports: In patients, TRBV5-6, TRBV5-1 and TRBV20-1 belonged to roughly 5 TRBV segments found more frequently than in controls.

Their target antigens are unknown. Sequencing was done on a sample of blood. The receptors here all came from a girl between 10 and 17 years old with multiple sclerosis.

The CDR3 DNA follows: TGTGCCAGCAGCTTAGTCGGACAGGACCAAGAGACCCAGTTCTTC. The encoded protein is CASSLVGQDQETQFF. J is TRBJ2-1 and V is TRBV7-2, with 7 nucleotides matching TRBD1. The CDR3 sequence is 15 residues long. The germline V gene encodes CDR1 SGHTA and CDR2 FQGNSA. V lost 1 base, J lost 13 bases, and 13 bases stayed unmatched.

This sequence joins TRBV28 and TRBJ2-3; TRBD2 matches 7 bases. The length of the CDR3 is 15 residues. Trimming at V came to 5 bases and at J to 2 bases, leaving 7 bases not matched to a gene. Germline CDR1 MDHEN, CDR2 SYDVKM. DNA of the CDR3: TGTGCCAGCAGTCGGACTAGAACTTTCACAGATACGCAGTATTTT. Residues: CASSRTRTFTDTQYF.

This chain joins TRBV11-2 and TRBJ2-7, with D tentatively TRBD2 (5 bases). Trimming took off 4 bases at V and 2 bases at J, with 18 bases between the two ends. CDR1 is SGHAT, CDR2 FQNNGV, per germline. This CDR3 is built from 16 residues. This CDR3 reads CASSSVGGFRTYEQYF. For the CDR3, the DNA is TGTGCCAGCAGCTCAGTGGGCGGGTTCCGGACCTACGAGCAGTACTTC.

This CDR3 reads CASRSLALSYEQYF. DNA of the CDR3: TGTGCCAGCAGGTCCTTAGCCCTAAGCTACGAGCAGTACTTC. The V call is TRBV27, the J call TRBJ2-7; D gene unclear. The CDR3 runs 14 residues. Germline loops: CDR1 MNHEY, CDR2 SMNVEV (reference sequence). V dropped 6 bases and J dropped 3 bases, with 15 bases sitting between them.

The genes are TRBV20-1 and TRBJ2-7; 12 bases are a match to TRBD2. The CDR3 length is 17 residues. Germline lookup yields CDR1 DFQATT and CDR2 SNEGSKA (reference sequence). The trim removed 3 bases at V and 2 bases at J, leaving 11 bases unmatched. The CDR3 here is CSARSMTSGSFAYEQYF. For the CDR3, the DNA is TGCAGTGCTAGGAGTATGACTAGCGGGAGTTTCGCCTACGAGCAGTACTTC.

A word on this clonotype: A much larger clonotype is one base distant, so this may be a read error. The chain joins TRBV29-1 to TRBJ2-5; the match to TRBD1 covers 8 bases. Germline-derived CDR1 and CDR2 are SQVTM and ANQGSEA. The CDR3 spans 14 residues. The CDR3 DNA is TGCATCGGGGGACAGGCCAACCAACAAGAGACCCAGTACTTC. Its protein is CIGGQANQQETQYF.

V gene TRBV29-1 combines with J gene TRBJ2-7, with TRBD1 matching 7 bases. The J segment lost 7 bases and the V segment lost 6 bases, leaving 9 bases of the junction unmatched. Germline CDR1 SQVTM, CDR2 ANQGSEA. The length of the CDR3 is 12 residues. DNA of the CDR3: TGCAGCGTAGGACAGGCCGATGGGGAGCAGTACTTC. Translated, it gives CSVGQADGEQYF.

The chain recombines TRBV5-1 with TRBJ1-2; no reliable D call. CDR3 size: 14 residues. V lost 0 bases, J lost 4 bases, and 10 bases lay in between. The germline gives CDR1 SGHRS, CDR2 YFSETQ. The CDR3 DNA follows: TGCGCCAGCAGCTTGGTGGGCGAGATCTATGGCTACACCTTC. It yields the protein CASSLVGEIYGYTF. The full variable domain, with the rest looked up from reference TRBV5-1 and TRBJ1-2, is KAGVTQTPRYLIKTRGQQVTLSCSPISGHRSVSWYQQTPGQGLQFLFEYFSETQRNKGNFPGRFSGRQFSNSRSEMNVSTLELGDSALYLCASSLVGEIYGYTFGSGTRLTVV.

The chain recombines TRBV12-3 or TRBV12-4 with TRBJ2-7, with D perhaps TRBD1 (6 bases). This CDR3 has 17 amino acids. Trimming removed 1 base at V and 0 bases at J, with 16 bases between. The CDR3 nucleotides read TGTGCCAGCAGTTTAGTCACTAGGGGGAAGAGCTCCTACGAGCAGTACTTC. The encoded protein is CASSLVTRGKSSYEQYF.

The CDR3 sequence: CASSFPSARKEADTQYF. CDR3 coding DNA: TGTGCCAGCAGCTTCCCAAGCGCCAGAAAGGAGGCAGATACGCAGTATTTT. The chain has TRBV7-3 and TRBJ2-3; weak D call: TRBD2 (5 bases). Germline lookup yields CDR1 SGHTA and CDR2 FQGTGA. The CDR3 sequence is 17 residues long. V shed 3 bases and J shed 4 bases, with 20 bases lying between them.

Concerning this clonotype itself: Compared with germline, one end of the junction differs, possibly owing to a read error. The rearrangement uses TRBV28 and TRBJ2-3; D is possibly TRBD2 (9 bases). The germline gives CDR1 MDHEN, CDR2 SYDVKM. CDR3 length equals 16 residues. The CDR3 DNA reads as TGTGCCAGCAGTTCACGGACAGGGACTAGCACAGATATGCAGTATTTT. Translation: CASSSRTGTSTDMQYF. Full variable domain (rest looked up from reference TRBV28 and TRBJ2-3): DVKVTQSSRYLVKRTGEKVFLECVQDMDHENMFWYRQDPGLGLRLIYFSYDVKMKEKGDIPEGYSVSREKKERFSLILESASTNQTSMYLCASSSRTGTSTDMQYFGPGTRLTVL.

The chain links TRBV12-3 or TRBV12-4 to TRBJ2-5, with 7 positions matching TRBD1. With 6 bases clipped from V and 3 bases from J, the junction kept 7 bases outside the gene matches. This CDR3 is built from 14 residues. CDR3 amino acids: CASRRPGGEETQYF. CDR3 nucleotides: TGTGCCAGCAGAAGACCAGGGGGAGAAGAGACCCAGTACTTC.

This clonotype was counted between two and nine times. The V gene is TRBV20-1, the J gene TRBJ1-5, with 10 bases aligning to TRBD1. Trimming took 5 bases from V and 0 from J; bases not matched to a gene: 10. Looked up from germline, CDR1 is DFQATT and CDR2 is SNEGSKA (reference sequence). This CDR3 comprises 17 residues. The CDR3 DNA reads TGCAGTGCTCGCTCGCGAGGGGACAGGGGTAGCAATCAGCCCCAGCATTTT. It codes for CSARSRGDRGSNQPQHF.

A few counts support this clonotype. The J gene is TRBJ2-5, the V gene TRBV24-1; no clear D gene. CDR1 and CDR2 from the germline V gene are KGHDR and SFDVKD. The CDR3 covers 16 residues. Trimming took off 5 bases at V and 2 bases at J, with 17 bases between the two ends. The CDR3 spells CATSGSEFYSQETQYF. The CDR3 nucleotides read TGTGCCACCAGTGGGTCAGAGTTTTACTCTCAAGAGACCCAGTACTTC.